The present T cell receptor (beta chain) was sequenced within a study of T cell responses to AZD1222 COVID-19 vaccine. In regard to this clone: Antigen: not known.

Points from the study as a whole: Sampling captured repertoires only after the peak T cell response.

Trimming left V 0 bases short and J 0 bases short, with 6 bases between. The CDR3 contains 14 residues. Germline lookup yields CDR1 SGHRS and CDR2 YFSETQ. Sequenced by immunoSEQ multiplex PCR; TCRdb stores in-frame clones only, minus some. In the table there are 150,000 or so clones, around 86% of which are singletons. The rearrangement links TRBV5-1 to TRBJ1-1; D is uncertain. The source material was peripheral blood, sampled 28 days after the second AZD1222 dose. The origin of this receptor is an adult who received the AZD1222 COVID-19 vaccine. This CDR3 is CASSLAAVNTEAFF. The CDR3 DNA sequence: TGCGCCAGCAGCTTGGCCGCAGTGAACACTGAAGCTTTCTTT. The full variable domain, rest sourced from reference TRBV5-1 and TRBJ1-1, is KAGVTQTPRYLIKTRGQQVTLSCSPISGHRSVSWYQQTPGQGLQFLFEYFSETQRNKGNFPGRFSGRQFSNSRSEMNVSTLELGDSALYLCASSLAAVNTEAFFGQGTRLTVV.